The next 23 T cell receptor beta chains were all read from a single sample in a study of neurological immune-mediated disorders. TCRdb called the 5' RACE reads again in MiXCR, with one record for every CDR3 protein. The sample includes 31,000 or so distinct CDR3 sequences, approximately 1.5% of them seen just once. Sequencing was carried out using PBMCs. The receptor set was obtained from a woman aged 30 to 39 with multiple sclerosis.

This clonotype was recorded many times. The CDR3 is CASSLGLAGVYEQYF. The CDR3 nucleotides are TGTGCCAGCAGCTTGGGGCTAGCGGGGGTCTACGAGCAGTACTTC. The rearrangement uses TRBV5-5 and TRBJ2-7; 10 positions match TRBD2. This CDR3 contains 15 residues. V shed 0 bases and J 3 bases; nucleotides not matched to a gene: 3. Per the germline V gene, CDR1 is SGHKS and CDR2 is YYEKEE (reference sequence). Complete variable domain (other parts from reference TRBV5-5 and TRBJ2-7): DAGVTQSPTHLIKTRGQQVTLRCSPISGHKSVSWYQQVLGQGPQFIFQYYEKEERGRGNFPDRFSARQFPNYSSELNVNALLLGDSALYLCASSLGLAGVYEQYFGPGTRLTVT.

This clonotype appeared many times. This chain connects TRBV3-1 to TRBJ2-7; D tentatively reads TRBD1 or TRBD2 (6 bases each). The germline gives CDR1 LGHDT, CDR2 YNNKEL (reference sequence). This CDR3 is built from 13 residues. Trimming removed 5 bases from V and 5 bases from J, with 13 bases in between. The CDR3 reads CASSGTGRHEQYF. DNA for the CDR3: TGTGCCAGCAGCGGCACAGGGAGGCACGAGCAGTACTTC.

This clonotype was counted many times. The chain employs TRBV20-1 and TRBJ2-3; D unclear. The CDR3 loop spans 12 amino acids. CDR1 and CDR2 (germline): DFQATT, SNEGSKA (reference sequence). V lost 1 base to trimming and J lost 2 bases, with 4 bases between them. CDR3 bases: TGCAGTGCTAGAGGACCCACAGATACGCAGTATTTT. Translating it yields CSARGPTDTQYF.

This clonotype has ten or more counts. This sequence joins TRBV10-3 and TRBJ1-3; possible D gene TRBD1, 5 bases. The V and J ends lost 6 bases and 0 bases respectively, with 6 bases between them. CDR3 length: 13 amino acids. CDR1 and CDR2 (germline): ENHRY, SYGVKD. DNA for the CDR3: TGTGCCATCAGGGACACCTCTGGAAACACCATATATTTT. Its translation is CAIRDTSGNTIYF.

This clonotype was recorded a few times. This chain links TRBV19 with TRBJ1-1, with D unresolved. The CDR3 has 13 amino acids. V shed 5 bases and J shed 1 base, with 8 bases lying between them. Germline CDR1 reads LNHDA; CDR2 reads SQIVND (reference sequence). The CDR3 loop reads CASSQTRNTEAFF. DNA for the CDR3: TGTGCCAGTAGTCAGACAAGGAACACTGAAGCTTTCTTT. The variable domain in full, completed from reference TRBV19 and TRBJ1-1, reads DGGITQSPKYLFRKEGQNVTLSCEQNLNHDAMYWYRQDPGQGLRLIYYSQIVNDFQKGDIAEGYSVSREKKESFPLTVTSAQKNPTAFYLCASSQTRNTEAFFGQGTRLTVV.

This clonotype was seen at least ten times. The J gene is TRBJ1-5, the V gene TRBV20-1; no clear D gene. The V end was cut by 5 bases, the J end by 2 bases, with 16 bases between. This CDR3 has 15 amino acids. In germline, CDR1 is DFQATT, CDR2 SNEGSKA (reference sequence). CDR3 coding DNA: TGCAGTGCTTGGATCTTAGGAGCCGGCAATCAGCCCCAGCATTTT. Translated, it gives CSAWILGAGNQPQHF.

The sample holds a few counts of this clonotype. V usage is TRBV20-1 and J usage is TRBJ1-4; 9 bases line up with TRBD1. Germline assignment: CDR1 DFQATT and CDR2 SNEGSKA (reference sequence). Trimming took 4 bases from V and 7 from J; bases not matched to a gene: 4. The CDR3 runs to 13 residues. The CDR3 sequence is CSATQGAGEKLFF. The CDR3 DNA follows: TGCAGTGCTACACAGGGGGCGGGTGAAAAACTGTTTTTT.

This clonotype was detected many times. The V and J genes are TRBV4-2 and TRBJ2-5; 10 bases align to TRBD2. CDR3 length: 18 amino acids. CDR1 is LGHNA and CDR2 is YNFKEQ in the germline V gene. V was pared by 1 base and J by 5 bases, with 13 bases of the junction left unmatched. The CDR3 DNA follows: TGTGCCAGCAGCCAAGGGCTAGCGGGGGAGCTGCTGAGGGAGACCCAGTACTTC. Encoded protein: CASSQGLAGELLRETQYF.

In its sample, this clonotype was seen many times. The chain employs TRBV29-1 and TRBJ2-2; D is undetermined. The CDR3 extends over 13 amino acids. Trimming stripped 6 bases from V and 4 bases from J, with 12 bases between. Germline CDR1 reads SQVTM; CDR2 reads ANQGSEA. The CDR3 here is CSVRQGRTGELFF. As DNA, the CDR3 is TGCAGCGTCCGGCAAGGTCGCACCGGGGAGCTGTTTTTT.

This clonotype was recorded at least ten times. V is TRBV7-2 and J is TRBJ1-5, with 10 bases matching TRBD1. This CDR3 contains 15 residues. V shed 5 bases, J shed 5 bases, and the junction held 6 bases outside the gene matches. The germline V gene encodes CDR1 SGHTA and CDR2 FQGNSA. As DNA, the CDR3 is TGTGCCAGCAGCCTGGACAGGGGGACGCATCAGCCCCAGCATTTT. Amino acids: CASSLDRGTHQPQHF.

As concerns this clonotype: In this CDR3 the conserved last residue, phenylalanine or tryptophan, is missing, so a read error is likely. The CDR3 protein is CASSGRLQWTQYC. As DNA, the CDR3 is TGTGCCAGCAGTGGGAGACTCCAGTGGACCCAGTACTGC. The rearrangement joins TRBV25-1 to TRBJ2-5, with unresolved D. Trimming pared 4 bases from V and 7 bases from J, leaving 13 bases between. This CDR3 is built from 13 residues. Germline lookup yields CDR1 MGHDK and CDR2 SYGVNS.

The sample holds a few counts of this clonotype. This sequence may be a read error, since a much larger clone differs from it by one base. V and J are TRBV5-6 and TRBJ2-5, with D possibly being TRBD1 (6 bases). This CDR3 has 13 residues. Germline V gene lookup returns CDR1 SGHDT and CDR2 YYEEEE. The CDR3 nucleotides read TGTGCCAGCAGCGAGACAGGCGAGGAGAACCAGTACTTC. It is translated as CASSETGEENQYF.

This clonotype was detected ten times or more. The chain joins TRBV12-3 or TRBV12-4 to TRBJ2-1, with D unclear. V was clipped by 3 bases and J by 3 bases, with 6 bases between them. The CDR3 consists of 13 residues. This chain's CDR3 is CASSFRVYNEQFF. The CDR3 DNA reads as TGTGCCAGCAGTTTTCGGGTCTACAATGAGCAGTTCTTC.

There are many counts of this clonotype. The chain carries TRBV5-1 and TRBJ1-1; D gene uncertain. CDR1 is SGHRS and CDR2 is YFSETQ in the germline V gene. Trimming stripped 5 bases from V and 1 base from J, with 15 bases between. CDR3 length: 15 residues. CDR3 sequence reads: CASSFETVENTEAFF. The CDR3 bases are TGCGCCAGCAGTTTTGAGACTGTGGAGAACACTGAAGCTTTCTTT.

This clonotype was recorded at least ten times. The chain uses TRBV3-1 and TRBJ1-5; 7 nucleotides agree with TRBD1. The J segment lost 6 bases and the V segment lost 2 bases, leaving 4 bases of the junction unmatched. The CDR3 runs 14 residues. CDR1 and CDR2 from the germline V gene are LGHDT and YNNKEL (reference sequence). The CDR3 loop reads CASSQQGVGQPQHF. The CDR3 DNA follows: TGTGCCAGCAGCCAACAGGGGGTGGGTCAGCCCCAGCATTTT.

V usage is TRBV12-3 or TRBV12-4 and J usage is TRBJ2-7, with D perhaps TRBD1 or TRBD2 (7 bases each). Trimming left V 2 bases short and J 5 bases short, with 16 bases between. The CDR3 runs to 15 residues. The CDR3 DNA reads as TGTGCCAGCAGTTTATGGGGCGGGGGACAGAACGAGCAGTACTTC. Translating gives CASSLWGGGQNEQYF.

This clonotype came up many times. The CDR3 protein is CASSQGLAGASYEQYF. CDR3 in DNA: TGTGCCAGCAGCCAAGGGCTAGCGGGGGCCTCCTACGAGCAGTACTTC. The chain has TRBV3-1 and TRBJ2-7, with 10 bases matching TRBD2. The CDR3 is 16 residues long. V was clipped by 1 base and J by 0 bases; unmatched bases: 3. The germline V gene has CDR1 LGHDT and CDR2 YNNKEL (reference sequence).

This clonotype appeared many times. V gene TRBV4-1 combines with J gene TRBJ2-7, with 9 bases matching TRBD1. The CDR3 runs to 18 residues. Trimming cost V 0 bases and J 4 bases; bases outside gene matches: 13. Germline V gene data show CDR1 as MGHRA and CDR2 as YSYEKL. In DNA form, the CDR3 reads TGCGCCAGCAGCCAAGAACGGGACAGGGCCGACGCCCCTTACGAGCAGTACTTC. Its protein product is CASSQERDRADAPYEQYF.

This clonotype was picked up many times. The J gene is TRBJ1-4, the V gene TRBV7-9; D is uncertain. V was clipped by 1 base and J by 13 bases, with 7 bases between them. The CDR3 runs 11 residues. In germline, CDR1 is SEHNR, CDR2 FQNEAQ (reference sequence). The CDR3 reads CASSLVGPLFF. CDR3 coding DNA: TGTGCCAGCAGCTTAGTTGGGCCACTGTTTTTT.

This clonotype has a count of ten or more. The chain employs TRBV5-1 and TRBJ1-2; a weak D match, TRBD1 (5 bases). The CDR3 extends over 14 amino acids. Germline CDR1 reads SGHRS; CDR2 reads YFSETQ. Trimming removed 7 bases at V and 0 bases at J, with 13 bases between. CDR3 in amino acids: CASGQGSPNYGYTF. CDR3 bases: TGCGCCAGCGGCCAGGGCAGCCCTAACTATGGCTACACCTTC.

This clonotype appeared many times. The gene calls are TRBV7-9 and TRBJ1-4; D uncertain. CDR1 and CDR2 (germline): SEHNR, FQNEAQ (reference sequence). The CDR3 is 14 amino acids. Trimming shortened V by 3 bases and J by 8 bases, and 13 bases separated the two germline ends. CDR3 nucleotide sequence: TGTGCCAGCAGCTTGAATTCGGGTAAAGAAAAACTGTTTTTT. It yields the protein CASSLNSGKEKLFF. Supplemented by reference TRBV7-9 and TRBJ1-4, the full variable domain reads DTGVSQNPRHKITKRGQNVTFRCDPISEHNRLYWYRQTLGQGPEFLTYFQNEAQLEKSRLLSDRFSAERPKGSFSTLEIQRTEQGDSAMYLCASSLNSGKEKLFFGSGTQLSVL.

This clonotype has at least ten counts. The chain combines TRBV5-6 with TRBJ2-5; tentatively, D is TRBD2 (5 bases). This CDR3 has 14 amino acids. Germline V lookup: CDR1 SGHDT, CDR2 YYEEEE. V was pared by 5 bases and J by 5 bases, with 16 bases between. As DNA, the CDR3 is TGTGCCAGCAGATTAGGCCGAGGCGGGGAGACCCAGTACTTC. It codes for CASRLGRGGETQYF. Using reference TRBV5-6 and TRBJ2-5 for the parts outside the CDR3, the full variable domain is DAGVTQSPTHLIKTRGQQVTLRCSPKSGHDTVSWYQQALGQGPQFIFQYYEEEERQRGNFPDRFSGHQFPNYSSELNVNALLLGDSALYLCASRLGRGGETQYFGPGTRLLVL.

The table lists this clonotype with many counts. V and J are TRBV27 and TRBJ2-1; D is unclear. With 5 bases removed from V and 2 bases from J, the gap between germline ends came to 19 bases. The CDR3 spans 17 residues. Germline V gene sequence: CDR1 MNHEY, CDR2 SMNVEV (reference sequence). The CDR3 coding sequence is TGTGCCAGCAGTGAACGGTTACCGGACGGCCCCTACAATGAGCAGTTCTTC. Its protein is CASSERLPDGPYNEQFF.